This T cell receptor beta chain was identified in a study of blood T cell repertoires in COVID-19. Study background: Samples of COVID-19 (acute and convalescent) were obtained from the United States, Italy and Spain. Nucleic acid was either cDNA or gDNA, and it came from T cells, B-cell-depleted T cells, or PBMCs.

The germline V gene has CDR1 SGHRS and CDR2 YFSETQ. The CDR3 is 14 amino acids. The ends lost 4 bases at V and 7 bases at J; junction bases unmatched: 5. Per the original data handling: Scientists estimated how many nucleated cells there were by amplifying reference gene primers. Here immunoSEQ multiplex PCR was the method, and the copy in TCRdb shows in-frame clones only, minus some. V and J calls and clone size are as listed in that table; D and trimming were resolved from the DNA. The table lists 100,000 to 120,000 clones, 82% of them singletons. Sequences were obtained from peripheral blood. This chain links TRBV5-1 with TRBJ1-4; 9 bases agree with TRBD1. This clonotype was obtained from a woman in her sixties with acute or convalescent COVID-19. The CDR3 sequence: CASSEQGAGEKLFF. The CDR3 DNA reads TGCGCCAGCAGCGAACAGGGGGCCGGTGAAAAACTGTTTTTT.